This T cell receptor beta chain was captured in a study of cytotoxic CD8 clonotypes in ibrutinib-treated CLL. Study overall: Response samples came after a median about 13 months of treatment, range 6 to 36. General study points: Baseline clonality, higher than in age-matched healthy donors, tracked circulating CD8+ T-cell counts. Sampling schedules were unmatched across sustained-remission and progressing patients. Treatment left the uncommon public clonotypes either contracted or stable in frequency.

A single count supports this clone. The antigen remains unidentified. The CDR3 is made up of 15 amino acids. With 4 bases clipped from V and 0 bases from J, the junction kept 6 bases outside the gene matches. Per the germline V gene, CDR1 is SGHRS and CDR2 is YFSETQ. The assay was immunoSEQ multiplex PCR, and TCRdb's table has in-frame clones only and misses some. The sample lists approximately 74,000 clones; more than 75% were seen once. This receptor was identified in a human donor with chronic lymphocytic leukemia. Sample: PBMCs, taken at disease progression, from a patient treated with ibrutinib. This chain links TRBV5-1 with TRBJ1-1; TRBD1 matches 7 bases. The CDR3 spells CASSPTGWLNTEAFF. The DNA of the CDR3 is TGCGCCAGCAGCCCGACAGGGTGGTTGAACACTGAAGCTTTCTTT.